Listed here is a single T cell receptor beta chain. The data derive from a study of shared clonotypes between healthy human individuals. It was at deep level that the assay was run. Over several immunoSEQ plates, each subset's genomic DNA was distributed in even portions. Replicate sorted-subset PCRs were loaded with around 200 ng DNA, 31,000 or so T cell genomes. Clones were sequenced by immunoSEQ multiplex PCR, and TCRdb holds only the in-frame ones, with some missing. In the table there are about 2.2 million clones, about 93% of which are singletons. The naive CD8 fraction comprised CD45RO-negative cells positively selected for CCR7 and excluded terminally differentiated effector memory CD45RA+ cells. Each sample came from a Caucasian adult donor living in Nashville, Tennessee. Sequenced sample: naive CD8+ T cells from PBMCs. The clonotype comes from a man aged 18 to 29 in good health. Some clones in this sample may be carry-over from other donors' samples.

The CDR3 spells CASSPDESGRHHEQFF. The CDR3, as DNA: TGTGCCAGCAGCCCCGATGAAAGCGGGAGGCACCATGAGCAGTTCTTC. The V call is TRBV7-6, the J call TRBJ2-1, with 9 bases aligning to TRBD2. The CDR3 sequence is 16 residues long. Germline V gene sequence: CDR1 SGHVS, CDR2 FNYEAQ. J gave up 8 bases and V 5 bases, and 13 bases lay outside the gene matches.